This record concerns one T cell receptor beta chain sequence. This CDR3 contains 14 residues. V gave up 0 bases and J gave up 4 bases, with 8 bases separating them. Per the germline V gene, CDR1 is SGHRS and CDR2 is YFSETQ. This entry comes from a study of blood T cell repertoires in COVID-19. Study-level background: PBMCs, B-cell-depleted T cells, or T cells were the source of the cDNA or gDNA that made up the material.

TCRdb's copy holds only in-frame clones and misses some; the assay was immunoSEQ multiplex PCR. The sample yields 75,000 to 100,000 clones, roughly 86% seen once. The chain carries TRBV5-1 and TRBJ1-3; D unresolved. This sequence originates from a man between 65 and 79 years old with acute or convalescent COVID-19. The sequenced sample consisted of peripheral blood. The CDR3 region is CASSLGGEGNTIYF. The CDR3 DNA reads TGCGCCAGCAGCTTGGGCGGAGAAGGAAACACCATATATTTT.